The rows below give T cell receptor beta chains drawn from one sample of a study of blood T cells in healthy people across ages. TCRdb fed the 5' RACE reads into MiXCR, producing one record per CDR3 protein. The table records over a million distinct CDR3 sequences, under 55% of them present only once. Sequencing was done on a sample of blood. Source of these receptors: a woman aged 18-29 years in good health. Both conserved end residues are trimmed from each CDR3.

j_call v_call cdr3_aa
TRBJ2-3 TRBV19 ATQRRGGTDTQY
TRBJ2-7 TRBV18 ASSPRDAVYEQY
TRBJ1-5 TRBV6-2/TRBV6-3 ASTGQGRNQPQH
TRBJ2-3 TRBV7-2 ASSPRPSATTDTQY
TRBJ2-7 TRBV9 ASSSGLVMRSYEQY
TRBJ2-3 TRBV20-1 SASGTGFADTQY
TRBJ1-4 TRBV7-2 ASSLGQNNEKLF
TRBJ2-7 TRBV12-3/TRBV12-4 ASSIRGLGEQY
TRBJ1-5 TRBV12-3/TRBV12-4 ASSPQGGLPQH
TRBJ2-1 TRBV9 ASSPRVGRNEQV
TRBJ1-5 TRBV4-3 ASSQDRGAFNQPQH
TRBJ2-3 TRBV6-6 ASRRTTEVDTQY
TRBJ1-5 TRBV21-1 ASSKSDSYSNQPQH
TRBJ1-2 TRBV7-2 ASSLTGLSDNYGYT
TRBJ2-1 TRBV20-1 SARHVTVLDPYNEQF
TRBJ2-7 TRBV5-6 ASSYPGGGGTYNEQY
TRBJ1-1 TRBV7-2 ASSRDRNPEAF
TRBJ2-7 TRBV12-3/TRBV12-4 ASSEGGSTYEQY
TRBJ2-6 TRBV6-6 ASSYSTGSSGANVLT
TRBJ1-1 TRBV7-7 ASSLTQTTEAF
TRBJ2-1 TRBV4-3 ASSQEGPGLYNEQF
TRBJ2-6 TRBV14 ASSHSGANVLT
TRBJ1-2 TRBV9 ASSVAPVARNYGYT
TRBJ1-1 TRBV29-1 SGGGVNTEAF
TRBJ2-5 TRBV29-1 SVQGSETQY
TRBJ2-3 TRBV28 ASSSPRTSGSGDTQY
TRBJ2-1 TRBV4-1 ASSPGQGANREQF
TRBJ1-1 TRBV9 ASSVGRFTEAF
TRBJ1-1 TRBV27 ASSPGGAYKGMSAEAF
TRBJ2-1 TRBV29-1 SSGASDSHNEQF
- TRBV6-5 ASSFDREVIQY
TRBJ1-6 TRBV29-1 SVMGQHNSPLH
- TRBV27 AGSFAGQTYEQY
TRBJ2-4 TRBV28 ASSLPQGAREQY
TRBJ1-6 TRBV12-3/TRBV12-4 ASSLGLLNSPLH
TRBJ2-1 TRBV7-2 ASSLRVSLRGGKGYEQF
TRBJ1-5 TRBV7-2 ASSLHPSNQPQH
TRBJ2-7 TRBV28 ASSFGRAEQY
TRBJ2-3 TRBV27 ASSLSRPSTDTQY
TRBJ2-1 TRBV12-3/TRBV12-4 ASSFGTTAASSYNEQF
TRBJ1-1 TRBV7-9 ASSLVSYEAF
TRBJ2-7 TRBV5-1 ASSLESTHSYEQY
TRBJ2-1 TRBV6-1 ASRRSGASSSYNEQF
TRBJ1-6 TRBV7-8 ASSLEGTGHSPLH
TRBJ2-5 TRBV9 ASSPGLAGMRETQY
TRBJ2-7 TRBV2 ASSPPGLAQDNEQY
TRBJ2-7 TRBV29-1 SVDHGTSGYEQY
TRBJ2-7 TRBV7-2 ASSLVLAGGRSYEQY
TRBJ2-2 TRBV12-3/TRBV12-4 ASSPEATGELF
TRBJ1-3 TRBV12-3/TRBV12-4 ASSRDISGNTIY
TRBJ1-1 TRBV12-3/TRBV12-4 ASRIGWRTEAF
TRBJ1-3 TRBV10-3 AISETTILNTIY
TRBJ1-2 TRBV5-5 ASSLNVGYGYT
TRBJ1-2 TRBV7-2 ASSLGGRLYGYT
TRBJ1-1 TRBV7-2 ASSPYPRTGNTEAF
TRBJ1-1 TRBV6-5 ASSSPGGVMNTEAF
- TRBV12-3/TRBV12-4 ASSAGAGTSHEQY
TRBJ1-2 TRBV12-3/TRBV12-4 ASSFRGHYGYT